Listed here are 32 T cell receptor beta chains from one sample, sequenced in a study of blood T cells in healthy people across ages. A second about 7 to 12 cycle PCR used barcoded and J-beta primers. TCRdb called the 5' RACE reads again in MiXCR, with one record for every CDR3 protein. The sample contains 650,000 to 1,000,000 distinct CDR3 sequences, about 42% of which appear only once. The sequencing input was blood. These receptors were collected from a man older than 75 in good health.

This clonotype was recorded many times. Given a much more abundant clone one base away, this may be a read error. CDR3 loop: CASSSAGGRRETQYF. CDR3 nucleotides: TGTGCCAGCAGCTCGGCGGGCGGGAGAAGAGAGACCCAGTACTTC. This chain connects TRBV12-3 or TRBV12-4 to TRBJ2-5, with TRBD2 matching over 7 bases. The CDR3 consists of 15 residues. The V segment lost 6 bases and the J segment 4 bases; nucleotides outside the gene matches: 11.

The V and J genes are TRBV20-1 and TRBJ2-5; 10 nucleotides line up with TRBD2. With 5 bases clipped from V and 1 base from J, the junction kept 7 bases outside the gene matches. This CDR3 spans 15 amino acids. CDR1 is DFQATT, CDR2 SNEGSKA, per germline (reference sequence). The CDR3 region is CSAYPIAGGQETQYF. The CDR3 DNA sequence: TGCAGTGCTTACCCTATAGCGGGAGGCCAAGAGACCCAGTACTTC.

This clonotype turned up a few times. The CDR3 protein is CSANTGQGGQYF. The CDR3 nucleotides read TGCAGTGCTAACACCGGACAGGGAGGTCAGTACTTC. This chain uses TRBV20-1 with TRBJ2-4; TRBD1 agrees at 8 bases. The CDR3 is 12 residues long. Trimming at V came to 4 bases and at J to 12 bases, leaving 8 bases not matched to a gene. Per germline, CDR1 DFQATT and CDR2 SNEGSKA (reference sequence).

The genes are TRBV27 and TRBJ2-7, with 7 bases that match TRBD2. V shed 2 bases, J shed 7 bases, and the junction held 8 bases outside the gene matches. The CDR3 extends over 14 amino acids. CDR1 is MNHEY and CDR2 is SMNVEV in the germline V gene (reference sequence). The CDR3 coding sequence is TGTGCCAGCAGTTTAGGGCTAGCGGCCGGGGAGCAGTACTTC. This gives the protein CASSLGLAAGEQYF.

The chain joins TRBV9 to TRBJ2-7; 11 bases are shared with TRBD1. V lost 4 bases and J lost 0; bases outside the gene matches: 3. Per germline, CDR1 SGDLS and CDR2 YYNGEE. This CDR3 is built from 15 residues. The CDR3 coding sequence is TGTGCCAGCAGCCCGGACAGGGGGCCCTCCTACGAGCAGTACTTC. This encodes CASSPDRGPSYEQYF.

This clonotype was seen ten or more times. The rearrangement uses TRBV7-2 and TRBJ2-1; 8 nucleotides line up with TRBD2. Germline V gives CDR1 SGHTA, CDR2 FQGNSA. V shed 2 bases, J shed 10 bases, and the junction held 13 bases outside the gene matches. The CDR3 has 16 amino acids. CDR3 sequence (DNA): TGTGCCAGCAGCTTACAAGGAGGACTAGCCAAAGAGGAGCAGTTCTTC. Amino acids: CASSLQGGLAKEEQFF. Drawing the rest from reference TRBV7-2 and TRBJ2-1, the complete variable domain is GAGVSQSPSNKVTEKGKDVELRCDPISGHTALYWYRQSLGQGLEFLIYFQGNSAPDKSGLPSDRFSAERTGGSVSTLTIQRTQQEDSAVYLCASSLQGGLAKEEQFFGPGTRLTVL.

This chain connects TRBV9 to TRBJ2-3; D uncertain. Deletions cut 6 bases from V and 3 bases from J, with 11 bases between. There are 13 residues in the CDR3. Germline-derived CDR1 and CDR2 are SGDLS and YYNGEE. Here the CDR3 DNA reads TGTGCCAGCACTACCTCTGAGACAGATACGCAGTATTTT. This gives the protein CASTTSETDTQYF.

The CDR3 spells CATSRDIGTEAFF. Written as DNA, the CDR3 is TGTGCCACCAGCAGAGATATCGGGACTGAAGCTTTCTTT. The rearrangement uses TRBV15 and TRBJ1-1, with no clear D. CDR1 is LNHNV, CDR2 YYDKDF, per germline (reference sequence). This CDR3 has 13 residues. The ends were cut back, 0 bases at V and 5 bases at J, with 7 bases in the middle.

The genes are TRBV4-2 and TRBJ2-2; 10 nucleotides match TRBD2. CDR3 size: 18 residues. J lost 1 base, V lost 0 bases, and 5 bases had no gene match. CDR1 and CDR2 (germline): LGHNA, YNFKEQ. In DNA, the CDR3 is TGTGCCAGCAGCCAAGATAGGCTAGCGGGAGTGAACACCGGGGAGCTGTTTTTT. It specifies CASSQDRLAGVNTGELFF.

This clonotype was observed a handful of times. This chain joins TRBV5-4 and TRBJ2-5, with 15 bases identical to TRBD2. Germline CDR1 reads SGHNT; CDR2 reads YYREEE (reference sequence). The junction had 5 bases not matched to a gene; V was cut back by 4 bases and J by 4 bases. The CDR3 consists of 16 residues. The CDR3 sequence is CASSQGLAGGGETQYF. CDR3 nucleotides: TGTGCCAGCAGCCAGGGACTAGCGGGAGGCGGAGAGACCCAGTACTTC. The full variable domain, completed using reference TRBV5-4 and TRBJ2-5, is ETGVTQSPTHLIKTRGQQVTLRCSSQSGHNTVSWYQQALGQGPQFIFQYYREEENGRGNFPPRFSGLQFPNYSSELNVNALELDDSALYLCASSQGLAGGGETQYFGPGTRLLVL.

The chain recombines TRBV5-1 with TRBJ2-2; 7 nucleotides line up with TRBD1. V dropped 3 bases and J dropped 0; count of bases not matched to a gene: 5. Germline V CDR1 and CDR2: SGHRS, YFSETQ. CDR3 length: 16 amino acids. CDR3 DNA sequence: TGCGCCAGCAGCTACCAGACAGGGACGAACACCGGGGAGCTGTTTTTT. The encoded protein is CASSYQTGTNTGELFF.

This rearrangement joins TRBV15 to TRBJ1-5, with 11 bases identical to TRBD1. The CDR3 is 14 residues long. Trimming cost V 5 bases and J 7 bases; bases outside gene matches: 4. Germline V gene sequence: CDR1 LNHNV, CDR2 YYDKDF (reference sequence). CDR3 sequence (DNA): TGTGCCACCAGCCGGACAGGGGGCGGGCAGCCCCAGCATTTT. It encodes CATSRTGGGQPQHF.

The J gene is TRBJ2-7, the V gene TRBV6-2 or TRBV6-3; TRBD1 or TRBD2 may be the D gene (5 bases each). Trimming removed 2 bases at V and 6 bases at J, with 11 bases between. The CDR3 length is 13 residues. Germline CDR1 is MNHEY and CDR2 is SVGEGT. CDR3 protein: CASSYDRGREQYF. The CDR3 region has the DNA TGTGCCAGCAGTTACGATCGGGGACGCGAGCAGTACTTC.

The chain links TRBV20-1 to TRBJ2-3; D may match TRBD1 or TRBD2 (5 bases each). This CDR3 comprises 14 residues. Between the trimmed V and J ends, which lost 1 base and 5 bases, there was a span of 13 bases. Germline CDR1 is DFQATT and CDR2 is SNEGSKA (reference sequence). In nucleotides, the CDR3 is TGCAGTGCTAGAGCCTGTCGGGACCTAGATACGCAGTATTTT. Residues: CSARACRDLDTQYF.

The J gene is TRBJ1-2, the V gene TRBV7-2; a possible D gene is TRBD1 (6 bases). Deletions cut 5 bases from V and 1 base from J, with 11 bases between. The CDR3 runs to 14 residues. The V gene's germline CDR1 is SGHTA and CDR2 FQGNSA. The CDR3 here is CASSPGANNYGYTF. CDR3 bases: TGTGCCAGCAGCCCAGGGGCCAATAACTATGGCTACACCTTC.

This clonotype was counted between two and nine times. V and J are TRBV12-3 or TRBV12-4 and TRBJ2-1; 7 nucleotides agree with TRBD1. The CDR3 is 14 residues long. The junction had 3 bases not matched to a gene; V was cut back by 6 bases and J by 1 base. CDR3 region: CASSPGQSYNEQFF. DNA for the CDR3: TGTGCCAGCAGCCCGGGACAGTCCTACAATGAGCAGTTCTTC.

The rearrangement uses TRBV7-3 and TRBJ2-7, with 12 bases that match TRBD2. Germline values: CDR1 SGHTA, CDR2 FQGTGA. The ends lost 4 bases at V and 3 bases at J; junction bases unmatched: 4. The CDR3 sequence is 15 residues long. Here the CDR3 reads CASSYGLAGIYEQYF. Written as DNA, the CDR3 is TGTGCCAGCAGCTACGGACTAGCGGGAATCTACGAGCAGTACTTC.

Concerning this clonotype: A single base separates this from a much larger clone, so it may be a read error. CDR3 loop: CSQVTGLDEQFF. CDR3 sequence (DNA): TGCAGCCAAGTTACAGGGCTCGATGAGCAGTTCTTC. This chain connects TRBV29-1 to TRBJ2-1; weak D call: TRBD1 (6 bases). Germline V gene lookup returns CDR1 SQVTM and CDR2 ANQGSEA. CDR3 length equals 12 residues. Trimming left V 8 bases short and J 8 bases short, with 16 bases between.

A few counts support this clonotype. V usage is TRBV7-2 and J usage is TRBJ2-2; possible D gene TRBD2, 6 bases. V was shortened by 4 bases and J by 8 bases, with 8 bases between the two germline ends. CDR3 length equals 12 residues. Germline V gene sequence: CDR1 SGHTA, CDR2 FQGNSA. CDR3 nucleotides: TGTGCCAGCAGCTGGGGGGAGGGGGAGCTGTTTTTT. Its translation is CASSWGEGELFF.

V and J are TRBV7-9 and TRBJ2-7; TRBD2 aligns across 7 bases. Germline-derived CDR1 and CDR2 are SEHNR and FQNEAQ (reference sequence). CDR3 length equals 15 residues. V trimming: 4 bases; J trimming: 4 bases; junction bases outside the gene matches: 10. The CDR3 loop reads CASSSPKRGLYEQYF. In nucleotides, the CDR3 is TGTGCCAGCAGCTCCCCTAAGCGGGGACTATACGAGCAGTACTTC.

The chain is built from TRBV7-2 and TRBJ2-1; 8 nucleotides line up with TRBD2. The ends lost 5 bases at V and 9 bases at J; junction bases unmatched: 15. Germline CDR1 SGHTA, CDR2 FQGNSA. There are 16 residues in the CDR3. The CDR3 region has the DNA TGTGCCAGCAGCCCCGCGGGGGGCGGGAGTATCTGTGAGCAGTTCTTC. It codes for CASSPAGGGSICEQFF.

The chain combines TRBV28 with TRBJ2-5, with 13 bases lining up with TRBD2. CDR1 MDHEN and CDR2 SYDVKM come from the germline V gene. The ends lost 5 bases at V and 7 bases at J; junction bases unmatched: 7. This CDR3 is 15 amino acids long. CDR3 loop: CASSLPGTSGMTQYF. The CDR3 region has the DNA TGTGCCAGCAGTCTCCCCGGGACTAGCGGGATGACCCAGTACTTC. Full variable domain (outside the CDR3, taken from reference TRBV28 and TRBJ2-5): DVKVTQSSRYLVKRTGEKVFLECVQDMDHENMFWYRQDPGLGLRLIYFSYDVKMKEKGDIPEGYSVSREKKERFSLILESASTNQTSMYLCASSLPGTSGMTQYFGPGTRLLVL.

The sample holds a few counts of this clonotype. The V call is TRBV15, the J call TRBJ2-3, with 15 bases that match TRBD2. In germline, CDR1 is LNHNV, CDR2 YYDKDF (reference sequence). Trimming took 6 bases from V and 6 from J; bases not matched to a gene: 10. This CDR3 is built from 17 residues. The CDR3 coding sequence is TGTGCCACCAGGTGGGGACTAGCGGGAGGCTCGTCGGATACGCAGTATTTT. Translation gives CATRWGLAGGSSDTQYF.

The CDR3 DNA reads as TGTGCCAGCAGTGGGACAGCCGATCTCTACAATGAGCAGTTCTTC. Protein product: CASSGTADLYNEQFF. V is TRBV7-2 and J is TRBJ2-1; 7 bases match TRBD1. V gave up 6 bases and J gave up 3 bases; unmatched junction bases: 8. In germline, CDR1 is SGHTA, CDR2 FQGNSA. There are 15 residues in the CDR3.

This chain links TRBV20-1 with TRBJ1-2, with D maybe TRBD1 (5 bases). Trimming cost V 4 bases and J 0 bases, with 15 bases left between them. The CDR3 consists of 15 residues. The V gene's germline CDR1 is DFQATT and CDR2 SNEGSKA (reference sequence). The CDR3 spells CSAIGRDGANYGYTF. The CDR3 DNA follows: TGCAGTGCTATTGGAAGGGACGGAGCTAACTATGGCTACACCTTC.

J is TRBJ1-2 and V is TRBV28, with D maybe TRBD1 (5 bases). This CDR3 spans 11 amino acids. V was pared by 6 bases and J by 7 bases, with 9 bases between. Germline V gene lookup returns CDR1 MDHEN and CDR2 SYDVKM. The chain's CDR3 is CASRDSRGYTF. The CDR3 region has the DNA TGTGCCAGCAGAGACAGTCGTGGCTACACCTTC.

The chain is built from TRBV29-1 and TRBJ2-7; possibly TRBD2 for D (6 bases). Germline loops: CDR1 SQVTM, CDR2 ANQGSEA. V was clipped by 6 bases and J by 7 bases, with 25 bases between them. The CDR3 length is 15 residues. The CDR3 spells CSVKRDFSSYNEQYF. The CDR3 DNA reads as TGCAGCGTGAAAAGGGACTTCAGCTCCTACAATGAGCAGTACTTC.

In the case of this clonotype: With a much larger clone just one base away, this may be a read error. The V and J genes are TRBV7-2 and TRBJ2-1, with 8 bases lining up with TRBD2. Germline values: CDR1 SGHTA, CDR2 FQGNSA. This CDR3 is built from 13 residues. The CDR3 sequence: CVSSKTSGQEQFF. CDR3 DNA sequence: TGTGTCAGCAGCAAAACTAGCGGCCAAGAGCAGTTCTTC.

The gene calls are TRBV7-9 and TRBJ1-2, with a tentative D call TRBD1 (6 bases). Germline loops: CDR1 SEHNR, CDR2 FQNEAQ (reference sequence). The CDR3 is 14 amino acids. With 2 bases removed from V and 4 bases from J, the gap between germline ends came to 11 bases. The CDR3 region is CASSLPRDTYGYTF. DNA for the CDR3: TGTGCCAGCAGCTTACCCCGGGACACCTATGGCTACACCTTC.

This clonotype was detected a few times. The V call is TRBV4-1, the J call TRBJ2-3; 8 bases map to TRBD2. This CDR3 comprises 17 residues. Germline V gene data show CDR1 as MGHRA and CDR2 as YSYEKL. V lost 1 base, J lost 4 bases, and 10 bases stayed unmatched. The CDR3 coding sequence is TGCGCCAGCAGCCAAGTCCCTGCGGGACTAGACGCAGATACGCAGTATTTT. This translates into CASSQVPAGLDADTQYF.

This clonotype occurred many times. The CDR3 spells CASSRAGPRVNEQFF. CDR3 nucleotides: TGTGCCAGCAGCCGAGCGGGACCGAGGGTTAATGAGCAGTTCTTC. This rearrangement joins TRBV6-5 to TRBJ2-1; 7 bases agree with TRBD2. V was pared by 6 bases and J by 7 bases, with 12 bases of the junction left unmatched. Per the germline V gene, CDR1 is MNHEY and CDR2 is SVGAGI. The CDR3 is 15 residues long.

In the case of this clonotype: A much larger clone lies a single base off, so this may be a read error. The rearrangement links TRBV5-1 to TRBJ2-1, with 11 positions matching TRBD2. The CDR3 length is 13 residues. Germline loops: CDR1 SGHRS, CDR2 YFSETQ. The CDR3 protein is CASSTSGSNGQFF. The CDR3 DNA follows: TGCGCCAGCAGTACTAGCGGGAGCAATGGGCAGTTCTTC.